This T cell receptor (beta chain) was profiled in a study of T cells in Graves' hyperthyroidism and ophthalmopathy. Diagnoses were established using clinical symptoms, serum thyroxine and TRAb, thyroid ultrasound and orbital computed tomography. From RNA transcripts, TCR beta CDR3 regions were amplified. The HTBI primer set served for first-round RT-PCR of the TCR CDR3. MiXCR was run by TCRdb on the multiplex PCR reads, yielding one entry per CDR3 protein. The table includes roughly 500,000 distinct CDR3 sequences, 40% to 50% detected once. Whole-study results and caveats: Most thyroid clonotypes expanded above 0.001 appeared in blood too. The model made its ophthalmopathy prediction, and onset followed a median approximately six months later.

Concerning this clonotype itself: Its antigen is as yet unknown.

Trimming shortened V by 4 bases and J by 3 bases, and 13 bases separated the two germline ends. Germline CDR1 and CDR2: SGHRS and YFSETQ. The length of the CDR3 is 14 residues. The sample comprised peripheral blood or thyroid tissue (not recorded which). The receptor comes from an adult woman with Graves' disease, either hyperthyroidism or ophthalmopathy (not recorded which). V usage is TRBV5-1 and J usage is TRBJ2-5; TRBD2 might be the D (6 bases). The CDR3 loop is CASSAPSAEETQYF. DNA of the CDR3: TGCGCCAGCAGCGCCCCTAGCGCGGAAGAGACCCAGTACTTC.